The T cell receptor (beta chain) under discussion was sequenced for a study of blood T cell repertoires in COVID-19. Study-level information: The samples span acute and convalescent COVID-19 from the United States, Italy and Spain.

Method: immunoSEQ multiplex PCR; TCRdb's copy keeps in-frame clones and lacks some. The sample records over 120,000 clones, around 79% being singletons. All enrollees were about 18 to 89 years old and from some 24 US areas. Donors were grouped by their self-reported clinical history. Recovered participants had two consecutive negative NP/OP PCR tests, healthcare professional clearance, or symptom resolution. From germline, CDR1 is MNHEY and CDR2 SMNVEV (reference sequence). CDR3 length: 12 residues. The germline V and J ends were trimmed by 9 bases and 4 bases, with 9 bases remaining between them. V is TRBV27 and J is TRBJ1-4, with D perhaps TRBD1 (5 bases). This clonotype was obtained from a woman between 50 and 59 years old who had recovered from COVID-19. The sample was PBMCs or T cells enriched from blood (not recorded which). DNA for the CDR3: TGTGCCAGTCGGACACTTAATGAAAAACTGTTTTTT. It is translated as CASRTLNEKLFF.